This TCR beta chain was sequenced in a study of Tregs in tolerant kidney transplant recipients. Mixed chimerism was transient after nonmyeloablative marrow transplants from related graft donors. V shed 6 bases and J shed 4 bases, with 13 bases lying between them. The length of the CDR3 is 13 residues. CDR1 and CDR2 (germline): SGHAT, FQDESV (reference sequence). General study results and limits: The small number of patients limits these findings pending further validation.

The repertoire was sequenced with immunoSEQ multiplex PCR; TCRdb's copy has only in-frame clones and lacks some. The sample has about 21,000 clones, roughly 80% seen once; the top ten hold about a quarter. For this clone: Its antigen is currently unknown.

The chain employs TRBV11-1 and TRBJ2-7; no clear D gene. Sequencing used CD8+ T cells from blood (PBMCs), obtained 6 months after the transplant. This clonotype was obtained from a human patient who received a combined kidney and bone marrow transplant. Some T cells may be transferred from the graft donor. The CDR3 DNA reads TGTGCCAGCAGACCAACCCGGGTTTACGAGCAGTACTTC. Translation: CASRPTRVYEQYF.